This T cell receptor beta chain was observed in a study of T-cell reconstitution after alpha-beta-depleted transplantation in children. This CDR3 is built from 16 residues. Germline CDR1 reads SEHNR; CDR2 reads FQNEAQ (reference sequence). The V gene lost 2 bases and the J gene lost 3 bases, with 14 bases spanning the gap. General observations from the study: A year post-transplant, T-cell counts and diversity derived mostly from newly produced T cells. There were some patients whose high TCRbeta diversity at day 60 came from surviving recipient T cells and thymic progenitors. The origin of alpha-beta T cells about two months after transplant was reportedly several hundred expanded graft clones.

With respect to this clonotype: What it recognizes is unknown.

Unique molecular identifiers tagged the TCRbeta library. TCRdb re-called the PCR reads with MiXCR, one entry per CDR3 protein. The sample lists approximately 520,000 distinct CDR3 sequences, 9.5% to 12% seen once, with around 13% in the top ten. Sample: PBMCs, mostly from graft donor cells, taken 180 days after TCRalphabeta/CD19-depleted stem cell transplant. The TCR was taken from a female patient aged 2 to 10 who had a stem cell transplant for aplastic anemia, so the T cells may come from the graft donor. V is TRBV7-9 and J is TRBJ2-1; possible D gene TRBD1, 5 bases. The CDR3 region has the DNA TGTGCCAGCAGCTTAAGGGGCCAGAAGATCTACAATGAGCAGTTCTTC. Encoded protein: CASSLRGQKIYNEQFF.